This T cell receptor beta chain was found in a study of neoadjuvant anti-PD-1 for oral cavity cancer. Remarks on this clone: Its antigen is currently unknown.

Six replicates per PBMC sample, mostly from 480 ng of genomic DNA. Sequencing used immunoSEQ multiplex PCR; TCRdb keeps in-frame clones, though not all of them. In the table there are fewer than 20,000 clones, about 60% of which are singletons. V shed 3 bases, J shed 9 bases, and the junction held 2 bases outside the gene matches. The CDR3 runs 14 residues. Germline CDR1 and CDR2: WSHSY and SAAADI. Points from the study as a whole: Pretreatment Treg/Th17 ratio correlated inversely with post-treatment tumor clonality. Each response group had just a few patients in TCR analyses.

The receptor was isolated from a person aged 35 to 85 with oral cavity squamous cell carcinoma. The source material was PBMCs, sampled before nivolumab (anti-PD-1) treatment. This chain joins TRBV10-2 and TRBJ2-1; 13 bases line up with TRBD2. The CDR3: CASSDRTSGSEQFF. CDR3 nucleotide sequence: TGCGCCAGCAGTGACCGGACTAGCGGGAGTGAGCAGTTCTTC.